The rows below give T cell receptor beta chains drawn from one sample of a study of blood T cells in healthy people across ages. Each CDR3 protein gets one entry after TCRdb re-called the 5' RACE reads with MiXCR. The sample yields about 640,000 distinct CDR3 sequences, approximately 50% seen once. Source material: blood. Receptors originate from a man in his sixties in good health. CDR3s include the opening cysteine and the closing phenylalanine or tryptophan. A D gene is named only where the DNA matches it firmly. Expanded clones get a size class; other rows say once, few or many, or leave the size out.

CDR3 protein: CSVPPLAGPQETQYF
CDR3 DNA: TGCAGCGTTCCCCCACTAGCGGGGCCACAAGAGACCCAGTACTTC
D gene: TRBD2
J gene: TRBJ2-5
V gene: TRBV29-1
clone size: .

CDR3 protein: CASSQEGGESEAFF
CDR3 DNA: TGCGCCAGCAGCCAAGAAGGGGGGGAAAGTGAAGCTTTCTTT
D gene: .
J gene: TRBJ1-1
V gene: TRBV4-1
clone size: few

CDR3 protein: CASSFETNNEQFF
CDR3 DNA: TGCGCCAGCAGCTTCGAGACCAACAATGAGCAGTTCTTC
D gene: .
J gene: TRBJ2-1
V gene: TRBV5-1
clone size: .

CDR3 protein: CASSFLGGRDSYEQYF
CDR3 DNA: TGTGCCAGCAGCTTCCTCGGGGGTAGGGACTCCTACGAGCAGTACTTC
D gene: .
J gene: TRBJ2-7
V gene: TRBV11-3
clone size: .

CDR3 protein: CASSLPQGRHEKLFF
CDR3 DNA: TGTGCCAGCAGCCTACCACAGGGGAGGCATGAAAAACTGTTTTTT
D gene: TRBD1
J gene: TRBJ1-4
V gene: TRBV7-6
clone size: .

CDR3 protein: CSARSSGGTEAFF
CDR3 DNA: TGCAGTGCTAGATCGTCGGGGGGCACTGAAGCTTTCTTT
D gene: .
J gene: TRBJ1-1
V gene: TRBV20-1
clone size: .

CDR3 protein: CVGSVGGQNYGYTF
CDR3 DNA: TGTGTCGGCAGTGTAGGAGGTCAAAACTATGGCTACACCTTC
D gene: .
J gene: TRBJ1-2
V gene: TRBV27
clone size: .

CDR3 protein: CASSQDMASANIQYF
CDR3 DNA: TGTGCCAGCAGCCAAGATATGGCCAGCGCGAACATTCAGTACTTC
D gene: .
J gene: TRBJ2-4
V gene: TRBV3-1
clone size: .

CDR3 protein: CASNSSLTQGVEQFF
CDR3 DNA: TGTGCCAGCAACTCCTCCCTCACCCAGGGCGTCGAGCAGTTCTTC
D gene: .
J gene: TRBJ2-1
V gene: TRBV7-2
clone size: .

CDR3 protein: CASSEAGLDNEQFF
CDR3 DNA: TGTGCCAGCAGTGAAGCCGGACTAGACAATGAGCAGTTCTTC
D gene: TRBD2
J gene: TRBJ2-1
V gene: TRBV6-1
clone size: .

CDR3 protein: CASREWDSHNYGYTF
CDR3 DNA: TGTGCCAGCAGGGAGTGGGACAGCCATAACTATGGCTACACCTTC
D gene: .
J gene: TRBJ1-2
V gene: TRBV21-1
clone size: .

CDR3 protein: CASSLVSAGENNEQYF
CDR3 DNA: TGTGCCAGCAGTTTGGTTTCAGCGGGGGAGAACAATGAGCAGTACTTC
D gene: TRBD2
J gene: TRBJ2-5
V gene: TRBV6-5
clone size: few

CDR3 protein: CAISLTGTSTDTQYF
CDR3 DNA: TGTGCCATCAGCTTAACCGGGACTAGCACAGATACGCAGTATTTT
D gene: .
J gene: TRBJ2-3
V gene: TRBV10-3
clone size: .

CDR3 protein: CASSPQLAGGCPTFF
CDR3 DNA: TGTGCCAGCAGCCCACAACTAGCGGGGGGGTGCCCGACGTTCTTC
D gene: TRBD2
J gene: TRBJ2-1
V gene: TRBV4-2
clone size: .

CDR3 protein: CSARVPPERGGPNEQFF
CDR3 DNA: TGCAGTGCTAGAGTTCCCCCCGAGCGGGGGGGCCCCAATGAGCAGTTCTTC
D gene: TRBD2
J gene: TRBJ2-1
V gene: TRBV20-1
clone size: .

CDR3 protein: CASSLAGAGGDEQFF
CDR3 DNA: TGTGCCAGCAGTTTAGCGGGGGCGGGTGGGGATGAGCAGTTCTTC
D gene: .
J gene: TRBJ2-1
V gene: TRBV27
clone size: few

CDR3 protein: CASSLVYVGELFF
CDR3 DNA: TGTGCCAGCAGCTTGGTTTACGTCGGGGAGCTGTTTTTT
D gene: .
J gene: TRBJ2-2
V gene: TRBV5-5
clone size: .

CDR3 protein: CASSQDLQFTEAFF
CDR3 DNA: TGTGCCAGCAGCCAAGATTTGCAATTCACTGAAGCTTTCTTT
D gene: .
J gene: TRBJ1-1
V gene: TRBV3-1
clone size: once

CDR3 protein: CASKKQDNEQFF
CDR3 DNA: TGTGCCAGCAAAAAACAGGACAATGAGCAGTTCTTC
D gene: .
J gene: TRBJ2-1
V gene: TRBV6-6
clone size: once

CDR3 protein: CASSLRSGSSYNSPLHF
CDR3 DNA: TGTGCCAGTAGCCTGCGATCAGGGAGCTCCTATAATTCACCCCTCCACTTT
D gene: .
J gene: TRBJ1-6
V gene: TRBV7-2
clone size: .

CDR3 protein: CASSQDFGQINEKLFF
CDR3 DNA: TGTGCCAGCAGCCAAGATTTTGGGCAGATTAATGAAAAACTGTTTTTT
D gene: .
J gene: TRBJ1-4
V gene: TRBV4-2
clone size: .

CDR3 protein: CATSTAGEGEKLFF
CDR3 DNA: TGTGCCACCAGTACCGCAGGGGAAGGGGAAAAACTGTTTTTT
D gene: .
J gene: TRBJ1-4
V gene: TRBV24-1
clone size: .

CDR3 protein: CSVVGTANYGYTF
CDR3 DNA: TGCAGCGTCGTCGGGACTGCAAACTATGGCTACACCTTC
D gene: .
J gene: TRBJ1-2
V gene: TRBV29-1
clone size: .

CDR3 protein: CASSLGGERDIQYF
CDR3 DNA: TGTGCCAGCAGCTTAGGGGGAGAGAGAGACATTCAGTACTTC
D gene: .
J gene: TRBJ2-4
V gene: TRBV11-3
clone size: .

CDR3 protein: CASKRTGLNQETQYF
CDR3 DNA: TGTGCCAGCAAGAGGACAGGGCTAAATCAAGAGACCCAGTACTTC
D gene: TRBD1
J gene: TRBJ2-5
V gene: TRBV25-1
clone size: once

CDR3 protein: CASSKYFSYEQYF
CDR3 DNA: TGTGCCAGCAGCAAATACTTCTCCTACGAGCAGTACTTC
D gene: .
J gene: TRBJ2-7
V gene: TRBV21-1
clone size: .

CDR3 protein: CASSQGQGIFNEQFF
CDR3 DNA: TGCGCCAGCAGCCAGGGACAGGGGATCTTCAATGAGCAGTTCTTC
D gene: TRBD1
J gene: TRBJ2-1
V gene: TRBV5-1
clone size: .

CDR3 protein: CASSSGGSSYNEQYF
CDR3 DNA: TGTGCCAGCAGTTCAGGGGGAAGCTCCTACAATGAGCAGTACTTC
D gene: TRBD1
J gene: TRBJ2-7
V gene: TRBV7-9
clone size: .

CDR3 protein: CASSSPGKYEQYF
CDR3 DNA: TGTGCCAGCAGTTCCCCTGGGAAGTACGAGCAGTACTTC
D gene: .
J gene: TRBJ2-7
V gene: TRBV28
clone size: .

CDR3 protein: CASSPGTASGGYYGYTF
CDR3 DNA: TGCGCCAGCAGCCCCGGGACAGCTTCGGGGGGTTACTATGGCTACACCTTC
D gene: TRBD1
J gene: TRBJ1-2
V gene: TRBV5-1
clone size: many

CDR3 protein: CASGKLAGEETQYF
CDR3 DNA: TGTGCCAGCGGAAAACTAGCGGGGGAGGAGACCCAGTACTTC
D gene: TRBD2
J gene: TRBJ2-5
V gene: TRBV12-3/TRBV12-4
clone size: .

CDR3 protein: CAIRRTGGPEQYF
CDR3 DNA: TGTGCCATCAGGAGGACAGGGGGCCCCGAGCAGTACTTC
D gene: TRBD1
J gene: TRBJ2-7
V gene: TRBV10-3
clone size: .

CDR3 protein: CASSLTPTANEQYF
CDR3 DNA: TGTGCCAGCAGCTTAACCCCAACAGCGAACGAGCAGTACTTC
D gene: .
J gene: TRBJ2-7
V gene: TRBV12-3/TRBV12-4
clone size: .

CDR3 protein: CADRRGVSTDTQYF
CDR3 DNA: TGTGCCGACCGACGGGGCGTCAGCACAGATACGCAGTATTTT
D gene: .
J gene: TRBJ2-3
V gene: TRBV7-2
clone size: .

CDR3 protein: CSARAGSGGVYEQYF
CDR3 DNA: TGCAGTGCTAGAGCGGGTAGCGGGGGGGTCTACGAGCAGTACTTC
D gene: TRBD2
J gene: TRBJ2-7
V gene: TRBV20-1
clone size: few

CDR3 protein: CASSVGLAEETQYF
CDR3 DNA: TGTGCCAGCAGCGTAGGGTTAGCCGAAGAGACCCAGTACTTC
D gene: .
J gene: TRBJ2-5
V gene: TRBV5-1
clone size: .

CDR3 protein: CASSLMGQGANTQYF
CDR3 DNA: TGTGCCAGCAGCTTAATGGGACAGGGGGCAAATACGCAGTATTTT
D gene: TRBD1
J gene: TRBJ2-3
V gene: TRBV7-2
clone size: .

CDR3 protein: CASSDQWGDEQYF
CDR3 DNA: TGCGCCAGCAGCGATCAGTGGGGCGACGAGCAGTACTTC
D gene: .
J gene: TRBJ2-7
V gene: TRBV4-1
clone size: many

CDR3 protein: CASSFAGLGQGELFF
CDR3 DNA: TGTGCCAGCAGCTTCGCCGGGCTAGGTCAGGGGGAGCTGTTTTTT
D gene: .
J gene: TRBJ2-2
V gene: TRBV7-2
clone size: many

CDR3 protein: CASSRRYNEQFF
CDR3 DNA: TGTGCCAGCAGCAGGAGATACAATGAGCAGTTCTTC
D gene: .
J gene: TRBJ2-1
V gene: TRBV6-1
clone size: .

CDR3 protein: CSARGESEKLFF
CDR3 DNA: TGCAGTGCTAGAGGAGAATCAGAAAAACTGTTTTTT
D gene: .
J gene: TRBJ1-4
V gene: TRBV20-1
clone size: .

CDR3 protein: CASSKVRGYTGELFF
CDR3 DNA: TGTGCCAGCAGCAAAGTACGCGGGTACACCGGGGAGCTGTTTTTT
D gene: .
J gene: TRBJ2-2
V gene: TRBV21-1
clone size: few

CDR3 protein: CASSDPAVGGSYEQYF
CDR3 DNA: TGTGCCAGCAGTGACCCAGCTGTCGGGGGATCCTACGAGCAGTACTTC
D gene: .
J gene: TRBJ2-7
V gene: TRBV12-3/TRBV12-4
clone size: .

CDR3 protein: CASSFRAARGYEQYF
CDR3 DNA: TGTGCCAGCAGCTTCCGCGCTGCGCGGGGCTACGAGCAGTACTTC
D gene: .
J gene: TRBJ2-7
V gene: TRBV5-7
clone size: .

CDR3 protein: CASSPRAWGAGTGYEQFF
CDR3 DNA: TGTGCCAGCTCACCACGGGCCTGGGGGGCCGGAACCGGGTATGAGCAGTTCTTC
D gene: .
J gene: TRBJ2-1
V gene: TRBV18
clone size: .